The clone carrying this T cell receptor (beta chain) came up once. Looked up from germline, CDR1 is SGHAT and CDR2 is FQDESV (reference sequence). The CDR3 has 17 residues. V was pared by 3 bases and J by 7 bases, with 8 bases of the junction left unmatched. Extraction of RNA together with DNA used roughly 18-32 mg of unsorted bulk tissue. Resecting the tumor surgically was how the patients' primary liver carcinoma was treated. The patients, who had chronic HBV infection, were treatment-naive (untreated). The sample originates from a study of tumor-infiltrating lymphocytes in primary liver carcinoma. Reverse transcription of about 500 ng total RNA with a constant-region primer produced TCR beta cDNA. Three-round nested multiplex PCR performed with slightly modified ARM-PCR produced the TCR beta libraries. A C-beta reverse primer was combined with TRBV1-TRBV30 forward primers in the first two PCR rounds, and each round had approximately 9 cycles. A single record per CDR3 protein comes from TCRdb applying MiXCR to the multiplex PCR reads. The sample has 65,000 to 90,000 distinct CDR3 sequences; 60% to 75% are singletons.

V gene TRBV11-1 combines with J gene TRBJ2-1, with 14 bases lining up with TRBD2. Specimen: liver tumor tissue from sampling region 1. Subset given: tumor region T1, superior pole. The receptor's source is a man aged 35 to 55 with primary liver carcinoma and hepatitis B virus infection. The CDR3 coding sequence is TGTGCCAGCAGCTTGGGACTAGCGGGAGAAGTTGGAAATGAGCAGTTCTTC. It is translated as CASSLGLAGEVGNEQFF.